This record looks at one T cell receptor beta chain sequence and its context. The sample comes from a study of shared clonotypes between healthy human individuals. Under the authors' procedure: From ImmunoSEQ came sequences covering only the junction and carrying no quality scores, so filtering differed. TCRdb keeps only in-frame clones here, not all; method: immunoSEQ multiplex PCR. The D gene and trimming were derived from the DNA, and the V and J assignments and clone size from that table. This table holds approximately 1,500,000 clones, approximately 98% found once. The V gene end was trimmed by 2 bases and the J gene end by 6 bases; junction bases not matched to a gene: 11. Germline CDR1 reads SGDLS; CDR2 reads YYNGEE. There are 16 residues in the CDR3.

Sequencing was done on a sample of naive CD4+ T cells sorted from blood. Subset denoted: CD45RA+ positively selected. The sequence was obtained from a man aged 25 to 40 in good health. V usage is TRBV9 and J usage is TRBJ2-7; 10 bases match TRBD2. CDR3 in amino acids: CASSVSVSLAGVEQYF. The DNA of the CDR3 is TGTGCCAGCAGCGTCTCCGTAAGCCTAGCGGGAGTCGAGCAGTACTTC.